These T cell receptor beta chains were read from a single sample in a study of T cells in Graves' hyperthyroidism and ophthalmopathy. TCRdb analysed the multiplex PCR reads with MiXCR anew, one entry per CDR3 protein. The sample consists of roughly 180,000 distinct CDR3 sequences, 9.4% of them appearing once. Specimen: blood. Source of these receptors: a woman aged 18-30 years with Graves' hyperthyroidism that later progressed to Graves' ophthalmopathy. Both conserved end residues are part of each CDR3. D genes are given only for firm matches. Expanded clones get a size class; other rows say once, few or many, or leave the size out.

V gene	CDR3 length	D gene	J gene	clone size	CDR3 protein	CDR3 DNA
TRBV29-1	11	NA	TRBJ2-1	many	CSVASTSEQFF	TGCAGCGTTGCCTCAACGAGCGAGCAGTTCTTC
TRBV19	16	NA	TRBJ1-5	many	CASSIVSGVPNQPQHF	TGTGCCAGTAGTATAGTGTCAGGGGTACCCAATCAGCCCCAGCATTTT
TRBV24-1	15	TRBD1	TRBJ1-2	NA	CATSDPGTGGYGYTF	TGTGCCACCAGTGACCCCGGGACAGGGGGCTATGGCTACACCTTC
TRBV27	18	TRBD2	TRBJ2-1	many	CASSLSTPWAGVIYEQFF	TGTGCCAGCAGTCTCTCCACCCCCTGGGCGGGAGTAATATATGAGCAGTTCTTC
TRBV20-1	14	NA	TRBJ2-5	many	CSAPPRALWETQYF	TGCAGTGCCCCCCCTAGGGCCTTATGGGAGACCCAGTACTTC
TRBV2	14	TRBD1	TRBJ1-1	many	CASRQDRDNTEAFF	TGTGCCAGCAGGCAAGACAGGGATAACACTGAAGCTTTCTTT
TRBV7-9	13	NA	TRBJ2-1	few	CASNLVTGWEQFF	TGTGCCAGCAACTTAGTGACAGGTTGGGAGCAGTTCTTC
TRBV7-2	14	TRBD2	TRBJ2-1	many	CASSRLADYNEQFF	TGTGCCAGCAGCCGACTAGCGGACTACAATGAGCAGTTCTTC
TRBV3-1	12	NA	TRBJ2-2	NA	CASSQEAGELFF	TGTGCCAGCAGCCAAGAAGCCGGGGAGCTGTTTTTT
TRBV13	14	TRBD2	TRBJ2-1	NA	CASSFGTSFHEQFF	TGTGCCAGCAGCTTCGGGACTAGTTTCCATGAGCAGTTCTTC
TRBV9	13	NA	TRBJ1-6	many	CASSVETLSPLHF	TGTGCCAGCAGCGTAGAAACGCTTTCACCCCTCCACTTT
TRBV19	13	NA	TRBJ1-1	many	CASSIVKGKDAFF	TGTGCCAGTAGTATAGTGAAGGGAAAAGACGCTTTCTTT
TRBV5-5	13	TRBD1	TRBJ1-5	many	CASSTGARQPQHF	TGTGCCAGCAGCACAGGGGCTCGTCAGCCCCAGCATTTT
TRBV14	16	TRBD2	TRBJ2-2	many	CASSLRTSGGTGELFF	TGTGCCAGCAGCCTTCGGACTAGCGGGGGCACCGGGGAGCTGTTTTTT
TRBV7-8	17	NA	TRBJ2-7	many	CASSLVLASTSSGEQYF	TGTGCCAGCAGCTTAGTATTGGCGTCCACCTCCTCCGGGGAGCAGTACTTC
TRBV15	13	TRBD2	TRBJ2-1	many	CATSRDVGGEQFF	TGTGCCACCAGCAGAGATGTCGGGGGGGAGCAGTTCTTC
TRBV29-1	12	NA	TRBJ1-2	many	CSVEIGIYGYTF	TGCAGCGTTGAGATAGGGATATATGGCTACACCTTC
TRBV6-1	14	TRBD2	TRBJ2-1	many	CASNPSGNYNEQFF	TGTGCCAGCAACCCTAGCGGGAACTACAATGAGCAGTTCTTC
TRBV20-1	17	NA	TRBJ1-5	many	CSAASSGGAKSNQPQHF	TGCAGTGCTGCAAGCTCGGGGGGGGCTAAGAGCAATCAGCCCCAGCATTTT
TRBV6-1	17	NA	TRBJ1-6	many	CASRKGDLGSYNSPLHF	TGTGCCAGCCGAAAAGGGGACCTTGGCTCCTATAATTCACCCCTCCACTTT
TRBV4-2	15	NA	TRBJ2-7	once	CASSQDPLWAYEQYF	TGTGCCAGCAGCCAGGACCCTCTTTGGGCCTACGAGCAGTACTTC
TRBV20-1	14	TRBD2	TRBJ2-7	many	CSALAGVGSYEQYF	TGCAGTGCTTTAGCGGGAGTGGGCTCCTACGAGCAGTACTTC